This T cell receptor (beta chain) was sequenced in a study of T-cell reconstitution after alpha-beta-depleted transplantation in children (dated by TCRdb to about 2016). Regarding the complete study: Using TCR repertoire profiling, the study quantitatively followed how T-cell immune reconstitution unfolded in children after TCRalphabeta/CD19-depleted allogeneic hematopoietic cell transplantation.

Its CDR3 holds 12 amino acids, cysteine through phenylalanine. CDR3 DNA is the only sequence kept; it has 36 bases, read in frame from the first base. V was cut back by 4 bases and J by 3 bases, leaving a gap of 10 bases between them. The germline V gene (reference sequence) gives CDR1 as DFQATT and CDR2 as SNEGSKA. Library prep was done by PCR. This sample was sequenced with an Illumina HiSeq 2500. To normalize quantification of the TCRbeta repertoire, the TCR libraries were built with molecular barcoding that relied on unique molecular identifiers. In-frame beta chains were kept once TCRdb had trimmed the public reads at Q25 with fastp and called clones with MiXCR. CDR3 protein sequences are deduplicated, and each keeps its most common genes and DNA. Recorded for this sample are fewer than 700,000 distinct CDR3 sequences; about 21% of them occurred a single time. The ten largest clonotypes hold about 14% of the sample.

There are many counts of this clonotype. Its specific antigen is unknown. No much larger clone exists at a distance of one base, and base qualities are not known. The paper as a whole reports these results and caveats: The frequencies of hyperexpanded clones fell over the following months, and after one year, T-cell counts and TCRbeta diversity were mostly attributed to newly produced T cells. In some patients, the high TCRbeta diversity seen at day 60 was put down to recipient T cells and intrathymic progenitors that had survived conditioning. The apparently early recovery of alphabetaT-cell counts about two months after transplant reportedly depended on only several hundred rapidly expanded clones that came from non-depleted graft cells.

Reading the label with the study, this specimen's treatment or condition is: allogeneic hematopoietic cell transplantation with graft depleted of TCRalphabeta T cells and CD19 B cells. The children who served as transplant recipients had been given grafts of TCRalphabeta/CD19-depleted allogeneic hematopoietic cells. The clonotype comes from a boy under two years old who had a stem cell transplant for acute myeloid leukemia, so the T cells may come from the graft donor. The chain was built from TRBV20-1 and TRBJ2-7; a confident D gene designation cannot be given. Sequenced material: PBMCs, mostly from graft donor cells, taken 360 days after TCRalphabeta/CD19-depleted stem cell transplant. The CDR3 region has the sequence CSAKVDRYEQYF. The DNA sequence follows: TGCAGTGCTAAGGTTGACCGCTACGAGCAGTACTTC.